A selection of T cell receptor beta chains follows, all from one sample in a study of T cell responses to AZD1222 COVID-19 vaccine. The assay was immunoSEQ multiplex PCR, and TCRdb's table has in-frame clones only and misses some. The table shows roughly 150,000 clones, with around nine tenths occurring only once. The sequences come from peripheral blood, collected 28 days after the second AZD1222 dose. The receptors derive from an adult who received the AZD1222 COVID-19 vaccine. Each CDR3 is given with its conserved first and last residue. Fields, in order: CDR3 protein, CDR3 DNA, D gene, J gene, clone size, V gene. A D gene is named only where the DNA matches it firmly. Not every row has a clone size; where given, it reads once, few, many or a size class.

CDR3: CASSQRVRPATPYNEQFF
DNA: TGTGCCAGCAGCCAACGGGTACGGCCGGCTACCCCCTACAATGAGCAGTTCTTC
D: -
J: TRBJ2-1
size: -
V: TRBV3-1/TRBV3-2

CDR3: CASSLGGLRVGYEQYF
DNA: TGTGCCAGCAGCTTAGGGGGCCTTCGGGTGGGCTACGAGCAGTACTTC
D: -
J: TRBJ2-7
size: -
V: TRBV7-8

CDR3: CATSDTAYRGLFF
DNA: TGTGCCACCAGTGATACCGCTTACAGGGGGCTGTTTTTT
D: TRBD1
J: TRBJ2-2
size: once
V: TRBV24-1

CDR3: CASSQGRLAGEGETQYF
DNA: TGCGCCAGCAGCCAAGGACGACTGGCGGGGGAGGGAGAGACCCAGTACTTC
D: TRBD2
J: TRBJ2-5
size: -
V: TRBV4-1

CDR3: CASTGTGSYNSPLHF
DNA: TGTGCCAGCACAGGGACCGGCTCCTATAATTCACCCCTCCACTTT
D: -
J: TRBJ1-6
size: -
V: TRBV2

CDR3: CASSIAPMNTEAFF
DNA: TGTGCCAGTAGTATCGCACCTATGAACACTGAAGCTTTCTTT
D: -
J: TRBJ1-1
size: -
V: TRBV19

CDR3: CAISEPQGDYGYTF
DNA: TGTGCCATCAGTGAGCCACAGGGGGACTATGGCTACACCTTC
D: TRBD1
J: TRBJ1-2
size: -
V: TRBV10-3

CDR3: CASSPDGSLRPDYGYTF
DNA: TGTGCCAGCTCACCAGACGGAAGCCTAAGACCGGACTATGGCTACACCTTC
D: -
J: TRBJ1-2
size: -
V: TRBV18

CDR3: CAIPGTGLQQASYNEQFF
DNA: TGTGCCATCCCCGGGACAGGCCTACAACAGGCTTCCTACAATGAGCAGTTCTTC
D: TRBD1
J: TRBJ2-1
size: -
V: TRBV19

CDR3: CASRGSGNYEQYF
DNA: TGTGCCAGCAGGGGGAGCGGGAACTACGAGCAGTACTTC
D: TRBD2
J: TRBJ2-7
size: once
V: TRBV12-3/TRBV12-4

CDR3: CAIRGFSGGVQETQYF
DNA: TGTGCCATCAGGGGATTTAGCGGGGGGGTCCAAGAGACCCAGTACTTC
D: TRBD2
J: TRBJ2-5
size: -
V: TRBV10-3

CDR3: CASRMTSGGQTYEQYF
DNA: TGTGCCAGCAGGATGACTAGCGGGGGTCAAACCTACGAGCAGTACTTC
D: -
J: TRBJ2-7
size: -
V: TRBV21-1

CDR3: CASSVGGLPHGYTF
DNA: TGTGCCAGCAGCGTAGGGGGCTTACCCCATGGCTACACCTTC
D: -
J: TRBJ1-2
size: once
V: TRBV9

CDR3: CASSQNRAPGNGGYTF
DNA: TGTGCCAGCAGCCAAAACAGGGCGCCGGGGAACGGGGGCTACACCTTC
D: -
J: TRBJ1-2
size: -
V: TRBV3-1/TRBV3-2

CDR3: CASTPWGGSYNEQFF
DNA: TGTGCCAGCACCCCTTGGGGGGGCTCCTACAATGAGCAGTTCTTC
D: TRBD2
J: TRBJ2-1
size: -
V: TRBV5-6

CDR3: CASSIVTGGYGYTF
DNA: TGTGCCAGTAGTATAGTCACAGGAGGCTATGGCTACACCTTC
D: -
J: TRBJ1-2
size: -
V: TRBV19

CDR3: CASSNGGEIYQAQYF
DNA: TGTGCCAGCAGCAACGGGGGGGAGATCTATCAGGCCCAGTACTTC
D: TRBD2
J: TRBJ2-5
size: once
V: TRBV6-5

CDR3: CASSLAWLAGVTSSYNEQFF
DNA: TGCGCCAGCAGCTTGGCCTGGCTAGCGGGGGTTACCAGCTCCTACAATGAGCAGTTCTTC
D: TRBD2
J: TRBJ2-1
size: -
V: TRBV5-1

CDR3: CASSLAEAGSYEQYF
DNA: TGCGCCAGCAGCTTGGCCGAGGCTGGATCCTACGAGCAGTACTTC
D: -
J: TRBJ2-7
size: -
V: TRBV5-1

CDR3: CASSQGASGGAGEQYF
DNA: TGTGCCAGCAGCCAAGGTGCTAGCGGGGGGGCCGGGGAGCAGTACTTC
D: TRBD2
J: TRBJ2-7
size: once
V: TRBV3-1/TRBV3-2

CDR3: CSARVGEKLFF
DNA: TGCAGTGCTAGGGTGGGAGAAAAACTGTTTTTT
D: -
J: TRBJ1-4
size: -
V: TRBV20-1

CDR3: CASSFSAGAVYNEQFF
DNA: TGCGCCAGCAGCTTTTCGGCAGGGGCGGTTTACAATGAGCAGTTCTTC
D: -
J: TRBJ2-1
size: -
V: TRBV5-1

CDR3: CASSLAGGGEYEQYF
DNA: TGCGCCAGCAGCTTGGCCGGGGGAGGGGAGTACGAGCAGTACTTC
D: TRBD2
J: TRBJ2-7
size: -
V: TRBV5-1

CDR3: CASSRSLGQGYGYTF
DNA: TGTGCCAGCAGCCGGAGTTTGGGGCAGGGTTATGGCTACACCTTC
D: -
J: TRBJ1-2
size: -
V: TRBV7-2

CDR3: CASSVEPLAGSNEQFF
DNA: TGTGCCAGCAGCGTAGAGCCACTAGCGGGATCTAATGAGCAGTTCTTC
D: TRBD2
J: TRBJ2-1
size: -
V: TRBV9